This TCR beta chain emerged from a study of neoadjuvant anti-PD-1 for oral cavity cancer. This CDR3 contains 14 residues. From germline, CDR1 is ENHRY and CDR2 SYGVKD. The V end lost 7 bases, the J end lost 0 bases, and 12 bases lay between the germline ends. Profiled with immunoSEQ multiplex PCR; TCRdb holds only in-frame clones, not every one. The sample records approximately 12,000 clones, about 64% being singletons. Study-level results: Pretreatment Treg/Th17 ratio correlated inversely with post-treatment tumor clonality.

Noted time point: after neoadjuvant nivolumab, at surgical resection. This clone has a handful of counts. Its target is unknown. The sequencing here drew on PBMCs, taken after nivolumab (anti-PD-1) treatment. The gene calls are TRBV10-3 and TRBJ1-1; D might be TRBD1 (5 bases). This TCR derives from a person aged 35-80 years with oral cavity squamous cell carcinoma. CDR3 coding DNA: TGTGCCATCAATGGGGGAGGGATGAACACTGAAGCTTTCTTT. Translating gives CAINGGGMNTEAFF.